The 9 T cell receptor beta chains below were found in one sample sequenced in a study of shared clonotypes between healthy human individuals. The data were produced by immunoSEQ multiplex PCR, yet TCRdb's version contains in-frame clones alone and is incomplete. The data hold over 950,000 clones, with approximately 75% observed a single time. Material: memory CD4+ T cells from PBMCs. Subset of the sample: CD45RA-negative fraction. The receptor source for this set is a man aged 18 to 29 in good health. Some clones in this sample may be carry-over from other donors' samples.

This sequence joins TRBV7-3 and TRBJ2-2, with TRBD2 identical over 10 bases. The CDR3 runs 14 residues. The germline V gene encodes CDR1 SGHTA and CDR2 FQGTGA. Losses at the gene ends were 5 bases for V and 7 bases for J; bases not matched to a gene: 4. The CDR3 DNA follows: TGTGCCAGCAGCCCGCGGACTAGCGGCGGGGAGCTGTTTTTT. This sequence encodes CASSPRTSGGELFF.

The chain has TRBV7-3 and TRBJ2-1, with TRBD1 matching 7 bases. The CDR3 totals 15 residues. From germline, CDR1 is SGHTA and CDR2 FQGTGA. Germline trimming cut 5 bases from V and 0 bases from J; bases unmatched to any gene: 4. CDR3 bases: TGTGCCAGCAGCCCTTCAGGGGGCTCCTACAATGAGCAGTTCTTC. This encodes CASSPSGGSYNEQFF.

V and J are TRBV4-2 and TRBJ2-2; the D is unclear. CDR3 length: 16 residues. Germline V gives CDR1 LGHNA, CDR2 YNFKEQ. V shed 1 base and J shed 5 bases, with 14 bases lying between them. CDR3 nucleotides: TGTGCCAGCAGCCAAGTAGGACGGATCAATACCGGGGAGCTGTTTTTT. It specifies CASSQVGRINTGELFF.

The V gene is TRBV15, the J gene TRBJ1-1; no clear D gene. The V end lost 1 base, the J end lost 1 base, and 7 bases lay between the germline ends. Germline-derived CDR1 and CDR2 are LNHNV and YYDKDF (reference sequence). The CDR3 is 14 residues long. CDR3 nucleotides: TGTGCCACCAGCAGAGGGACGGCGAACACTGAAGCTTTCTTT. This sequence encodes CATSRGTANTEAFF.

CDR3 DNA: TGTGCCAGCAGCGTCGCCGGGACAGGGCATGAAAAACTGTTTTTT. This translates into CASSVAGTGHEKLFF. This chain joins TRBV28 and TRBJ1-4, with 9 bases lining up with TRBD1. V lost 6 bases, J lost 6 bases, and 8 bases stayed unmatched. Germline V gene sequence: CDR1 MDHEN, CDR2 SYDVKM. CDR3 size: 15 residues.

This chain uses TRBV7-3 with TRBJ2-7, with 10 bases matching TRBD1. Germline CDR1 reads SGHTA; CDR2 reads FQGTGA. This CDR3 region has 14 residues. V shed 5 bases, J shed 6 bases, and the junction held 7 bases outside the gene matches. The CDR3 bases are TGTGCCAGCAGCCCCCGACAGGGGGCTTTCGAGCAGTACTTC. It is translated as CASSPRQGAFEQYF. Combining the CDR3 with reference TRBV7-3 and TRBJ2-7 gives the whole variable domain GAGVSQTPSNKVTEKGKYVELRCDPISGHTALYWYRQSLGQGPEFLIYFQGTGAADDSGLPNDRFFAVRPEGSVSTLKIQRTERGDSAVYLCASSPRQGAFEQYFGPGTRLTVT.

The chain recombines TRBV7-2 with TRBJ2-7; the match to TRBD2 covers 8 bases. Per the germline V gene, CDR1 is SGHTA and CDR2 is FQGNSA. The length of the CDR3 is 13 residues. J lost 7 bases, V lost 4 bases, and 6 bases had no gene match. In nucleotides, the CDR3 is TGTGCCAGCAGCTCGACTAGCGCGGGGGAGCAGTACTTC. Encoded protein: CASSSTSAGEQYF.

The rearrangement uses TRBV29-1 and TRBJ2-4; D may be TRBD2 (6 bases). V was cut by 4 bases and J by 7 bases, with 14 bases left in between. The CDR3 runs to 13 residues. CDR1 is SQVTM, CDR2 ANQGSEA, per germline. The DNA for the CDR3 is TGCAGCGTTGTTTCGGGGACTTGGAACATTCAGTACTTC. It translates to CSVVSGTWNIQYF.

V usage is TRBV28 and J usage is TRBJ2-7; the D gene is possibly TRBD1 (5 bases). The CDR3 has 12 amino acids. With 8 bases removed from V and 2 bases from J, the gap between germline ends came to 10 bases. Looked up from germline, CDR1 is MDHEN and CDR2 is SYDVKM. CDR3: CASGAGPYEQYF. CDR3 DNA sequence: TGTGCCAGCGGGGCCGGTCCCTACGAGCAGTACTTC.